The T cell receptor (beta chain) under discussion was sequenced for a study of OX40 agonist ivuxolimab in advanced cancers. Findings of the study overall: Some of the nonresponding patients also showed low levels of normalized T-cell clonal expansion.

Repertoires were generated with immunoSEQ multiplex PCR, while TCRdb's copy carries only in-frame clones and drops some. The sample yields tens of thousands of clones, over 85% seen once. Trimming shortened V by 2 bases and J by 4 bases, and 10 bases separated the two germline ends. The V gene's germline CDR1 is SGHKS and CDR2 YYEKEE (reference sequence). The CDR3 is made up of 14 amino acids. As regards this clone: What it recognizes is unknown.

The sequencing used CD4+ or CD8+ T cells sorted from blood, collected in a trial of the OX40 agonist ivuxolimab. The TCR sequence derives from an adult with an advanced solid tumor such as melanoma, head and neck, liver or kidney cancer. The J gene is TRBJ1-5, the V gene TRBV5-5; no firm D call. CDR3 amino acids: CASSLFRENQPQHF. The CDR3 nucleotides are TGTGCCAGCAGCTTATTCAGAGAAAATCAGCCCCAGCATTTT.